This T cell receptor (beta chain) was identified during a study of blood T cell repertoires in COVID-19. The wider study: T cells, B-cell-depleted T cells, or PBMCs provided the cDNA or gDNA that served as material.

This CDR3 spans 18 amino acids. Germline V gives CDR1 PRHDT, CDR2 FYEKMQ (reference sequence). J was trimmed by 3 bases and V by 4 bases; bases with no gene match: 8. How the authors handled the data: Counts of nucleated cells, estimated from reference gene primer amplification, were obtained. Some clones are missing from TCRdb's copy, which holds only in-frame ones; the method was immunoSEQ multiplex PCR. That table is the source of V, J and clone size, and D and trimming were worked out from the DNA. The sample has 40,000 to 45,000 clones, 90% seen once. The V and J genes are TRBV13 and TRBJ2-3, with TRBD2 matching 15 bases. Input material: peripheral blood. This TCR was sampled from a human donor in a cohort sampled during active COVID-19. In nucleotides, the CDR3 is TGTGCCAGCAGCTGGACTAGCGGGAGGGCCGTTGGTACAGATACGCAGTATTTT. Protein sequence: CASSWTSGRAVGTDTQYF.